This record concerns one T cell receptor (beta chain) sequence. No antigen is known for it. This entry is derived from a study of cytomegalovirus exposure and HLA in healthy donors. Study summary: The Caucasian-associated ancestry cluster contained around four fifths of the approximately 400 genotyped donors. Points from the study as a whole: Highest at DRB1 and lowest at HLA-C, TCR association rates differed among HLA loci in a later analysis. Presence/absence results assume similar sequencing depth per donor, which may not hold.

The primer mix had 60 Vbeta and 13 Jbeta primers. Clones were read by immunoSEQ multiplex PCR, and TCRdb kept only the in-frame ones, dropping some. The sample includes about 180,000 clones, around 75% of them seen just once. V lost 0 bases, J lost 4 bases, and 16 bases lay in between. The CDR3 runs to 16 residues. Germline V gene data show CDR1 as SGHDT and CDR2 as YYEEEE. This TCR was recovered from a male donor in good health and CMV-seronegative. The material sequenced was PBMCs. The rearrangement links TRBV5-6 to TRBJ1-1; weak D call: TRBD1 (5 bases). This CDR3 reads CASSLAGGPVSTEAFF. For the CDR3, the DNA is TGTGCCAGCAGCTTGGCCGGGGGTCCAGTCAGCACTGAAGCTTTCTTT.